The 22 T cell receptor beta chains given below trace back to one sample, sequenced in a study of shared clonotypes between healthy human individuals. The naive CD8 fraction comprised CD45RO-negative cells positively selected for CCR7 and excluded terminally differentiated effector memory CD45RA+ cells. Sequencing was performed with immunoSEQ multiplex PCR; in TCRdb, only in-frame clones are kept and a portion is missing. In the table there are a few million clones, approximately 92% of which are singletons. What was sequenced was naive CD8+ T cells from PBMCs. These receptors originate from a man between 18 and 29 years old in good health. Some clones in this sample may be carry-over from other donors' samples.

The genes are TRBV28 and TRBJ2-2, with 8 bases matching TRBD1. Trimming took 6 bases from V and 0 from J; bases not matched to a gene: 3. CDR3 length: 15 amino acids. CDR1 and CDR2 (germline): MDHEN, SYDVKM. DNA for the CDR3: TGTGCCAGCAGGACAGGGGAGTCGAACACCGGGGAGCTGTTTTTT. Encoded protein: CASRTGESNTGELFF. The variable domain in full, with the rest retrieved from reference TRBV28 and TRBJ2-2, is DVKVTQSSRYLVKRTGEKVFLECVQDMDHENMFWYRQDPGLGLRLIYFSYDVKMKEKGDIPEGYSVSREKKERFSLILESASTNQTSMYLCASRTGESNTGELFFGEGSRLTVL.

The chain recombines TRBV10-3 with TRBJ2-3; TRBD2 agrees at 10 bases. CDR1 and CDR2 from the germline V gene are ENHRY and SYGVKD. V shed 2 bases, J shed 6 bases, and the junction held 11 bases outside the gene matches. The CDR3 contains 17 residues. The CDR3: CAISEVLSGRAEDTQYF. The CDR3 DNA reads TGTGCCATCAGTGAGGTTTTAAGCGGGAGGGCCGAGGATACGCAGTATTTT.

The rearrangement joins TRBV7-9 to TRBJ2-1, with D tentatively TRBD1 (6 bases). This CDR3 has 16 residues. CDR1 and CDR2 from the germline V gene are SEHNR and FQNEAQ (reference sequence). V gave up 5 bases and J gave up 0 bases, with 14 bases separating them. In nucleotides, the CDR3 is TGTGCCAGCAGCCCGGGTGGGGGCCACTCCTACAATGAGCAGTTCTTC. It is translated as CASSPGGGHSYNEQFF.

As DNA, the CDR3 is TGTGCCAGCAGCGAAACCGGGACATCTAACAATGAGCAGTTCTTC. It encodes CASSETGTSNNEQFF. This chain connects TRBV9 to TRBJ2-1; D perhaps matches TRBD1 (6 bases). This CDR3 is 15 amino acids long. Germline CDR1 SGDLS, CDR2 YYNGEE. Deletions cut 3 bases from V and 5 bases from J, with 15 bases between.

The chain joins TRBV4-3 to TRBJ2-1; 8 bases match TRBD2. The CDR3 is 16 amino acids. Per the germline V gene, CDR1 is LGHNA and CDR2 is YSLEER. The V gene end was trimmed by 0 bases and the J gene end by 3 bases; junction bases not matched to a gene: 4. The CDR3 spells CASSQDSAGGYNEQFF. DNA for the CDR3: TGCGCCAGCAGCCAAGACAGTGCGGGAGGCTACAATGAGCAGTTCTTC.

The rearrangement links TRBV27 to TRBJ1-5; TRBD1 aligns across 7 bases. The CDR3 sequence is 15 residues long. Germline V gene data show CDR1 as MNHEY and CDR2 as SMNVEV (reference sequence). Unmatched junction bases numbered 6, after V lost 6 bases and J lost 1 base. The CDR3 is CASSTGVTSNQPQHF. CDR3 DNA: TGTGCCAGCAGCACAGGGGTTACCAGCAATCAGCCCCAGCATTTT.

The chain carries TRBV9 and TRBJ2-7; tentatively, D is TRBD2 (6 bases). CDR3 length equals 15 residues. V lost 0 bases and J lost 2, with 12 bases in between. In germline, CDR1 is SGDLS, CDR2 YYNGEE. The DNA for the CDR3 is TGTGCCAGCAGCGTAGGGGACTTAGCAGCCTACGAGCAGTACTTC. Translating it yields CASSVGDLAAYEQYF.

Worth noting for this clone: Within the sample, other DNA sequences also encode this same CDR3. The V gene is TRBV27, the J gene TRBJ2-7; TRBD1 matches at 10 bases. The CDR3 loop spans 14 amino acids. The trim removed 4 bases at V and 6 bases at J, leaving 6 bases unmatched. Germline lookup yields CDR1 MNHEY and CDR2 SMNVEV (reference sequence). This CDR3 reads CASSYRDRGREQYF. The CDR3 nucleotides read TGTGCCAGCAGTTACCGGGACAGGGGTCGCGAGCAGTACTTC.

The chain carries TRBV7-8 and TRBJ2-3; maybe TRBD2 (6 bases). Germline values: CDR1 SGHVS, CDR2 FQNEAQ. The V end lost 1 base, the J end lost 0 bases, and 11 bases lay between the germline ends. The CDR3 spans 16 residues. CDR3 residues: CASSLVSSGSTDTQYF. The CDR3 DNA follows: TGTGCCAGCAGCTTAGTATCCAGCGGGAGCACAGATACGCAGTATTTT. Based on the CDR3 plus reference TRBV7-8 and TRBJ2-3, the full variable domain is GAGVSQSPRYKVAKRGQDVALRCDPISGHVSLFWYQQALGQGPEFLTYFQNEAQLDKSGLPSDRFFAERPEGSVSTLKIQRTQQEDSAVYLCASSLVSSGSTDTQYFGPGTRLTVL.

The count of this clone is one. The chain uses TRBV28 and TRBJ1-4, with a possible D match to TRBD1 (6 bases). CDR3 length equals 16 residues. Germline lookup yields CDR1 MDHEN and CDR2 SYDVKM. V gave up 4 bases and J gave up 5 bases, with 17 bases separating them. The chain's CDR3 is CASSSPFEGGNEKLFF. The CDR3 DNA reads TGTGCCAGCAGTTCACCTTTTGAGGGGGGAAATGAAAAACTGTTTTTT.

The CDR3 bases are TGTGCCAGCAGTTTACTGGGAGGGATGAACACTGAAGCTTTCTTT. It yields the protein CASSLLGGMNTEAFF. V is TRBV27 and J is TRBJ1-1, with D unclear. Trimming shortened V by 2 bases and J by 0 bases, and 10 bases separated the two germline ends. Germline V gene lookup returns CDR1 MNHEY and CDR2 SMNVEV (reference sequence). CDR3 length equals 15 residues.

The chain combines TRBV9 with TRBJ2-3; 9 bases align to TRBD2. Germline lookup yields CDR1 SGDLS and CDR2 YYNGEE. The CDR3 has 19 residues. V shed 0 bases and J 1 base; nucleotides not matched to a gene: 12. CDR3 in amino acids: CASSVASVSAGGRTDTQYF. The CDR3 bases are TGTGCCAGCAGCGTAGCTAGCGTGTCAGCGGGAGGCCGCACAGATACGCAGTATTTT.

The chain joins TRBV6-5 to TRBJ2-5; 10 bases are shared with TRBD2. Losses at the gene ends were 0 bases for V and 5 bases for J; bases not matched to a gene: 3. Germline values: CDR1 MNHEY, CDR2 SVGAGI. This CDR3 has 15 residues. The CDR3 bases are TGTGCCAGCAGTTACTCTAGCGGGAGGCGGGAGACCCAGTACTTC. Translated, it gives CASSYSSGRRETQYF.

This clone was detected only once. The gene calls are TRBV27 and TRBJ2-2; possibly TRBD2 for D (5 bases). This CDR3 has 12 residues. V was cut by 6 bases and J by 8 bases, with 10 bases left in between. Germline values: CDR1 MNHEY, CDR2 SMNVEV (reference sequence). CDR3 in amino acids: CASRTRGGELFF. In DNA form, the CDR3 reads TGTGCCAGCAGGACTCGGGGAGGGGAGCTGTTTTTT.

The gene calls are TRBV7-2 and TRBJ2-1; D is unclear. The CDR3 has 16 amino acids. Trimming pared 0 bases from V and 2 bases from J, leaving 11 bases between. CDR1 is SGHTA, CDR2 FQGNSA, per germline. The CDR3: CASSLAWRPPYNEQFF. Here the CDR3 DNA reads TGTGCCAGCAGCTTAGCATGGAGACCCCCCTACAATGAGCAGTTCTTC.

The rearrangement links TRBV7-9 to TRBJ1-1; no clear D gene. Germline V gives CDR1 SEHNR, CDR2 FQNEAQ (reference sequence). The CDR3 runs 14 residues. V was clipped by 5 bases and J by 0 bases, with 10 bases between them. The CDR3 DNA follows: TGTGCCAGCAGCCCACCCAATTTGAACACTGAAGCTTTCTTT. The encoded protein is CASSPPNLNTEAFF.

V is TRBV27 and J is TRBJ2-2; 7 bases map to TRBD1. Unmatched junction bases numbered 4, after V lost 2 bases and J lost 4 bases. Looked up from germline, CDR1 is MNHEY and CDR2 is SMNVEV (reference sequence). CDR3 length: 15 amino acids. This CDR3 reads CASSLRGTATGELFF. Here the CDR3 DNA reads TGTGCCAGCAGTTTAAGGGGGACAGCCACCGGGGAGCTGTTTTTT.

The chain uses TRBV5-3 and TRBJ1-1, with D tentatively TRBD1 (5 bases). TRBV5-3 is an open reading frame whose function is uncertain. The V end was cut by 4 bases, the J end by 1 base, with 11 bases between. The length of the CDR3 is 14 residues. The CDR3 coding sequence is TGTGCCAGAAGCAAAGGACAACCGAACACTGAAGCTTTCTTT. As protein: CARSKGQPNTEAFF.

CDR3 nucleotides: TGTGCCTGGACCCGACGGACCTTGAACACTGAAGCTTTCTTT. Its translation is CAWTRRTLNTEAFF. The chain couples TRBV30 to TRBJ1-1, with D uncertain. V lost 4 bases and J lost 0, with 12 bases in between. Germline assignment: CDR1 GTSNPN and CDR2 SVGIG (reference sequence). This CDR3 contains 14 residues.

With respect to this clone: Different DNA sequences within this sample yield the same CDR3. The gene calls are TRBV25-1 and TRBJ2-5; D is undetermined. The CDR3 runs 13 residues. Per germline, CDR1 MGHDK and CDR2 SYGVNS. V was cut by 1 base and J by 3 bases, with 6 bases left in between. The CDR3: CASSEFGEETQYF. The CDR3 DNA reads TGTGCCAGCAGTGAATTTGGCGAAGAGACCCAGTACTTC.

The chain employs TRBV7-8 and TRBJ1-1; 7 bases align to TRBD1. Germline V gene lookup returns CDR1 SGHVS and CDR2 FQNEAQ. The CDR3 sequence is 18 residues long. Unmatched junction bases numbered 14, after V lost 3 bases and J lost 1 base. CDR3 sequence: CASSLGKIRGGPNTEAFF. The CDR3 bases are TGTGCCAGCAGCTTGGGCAAGATCCGAGGGGGCCCGAACACTGAAGCTTTCTTT.

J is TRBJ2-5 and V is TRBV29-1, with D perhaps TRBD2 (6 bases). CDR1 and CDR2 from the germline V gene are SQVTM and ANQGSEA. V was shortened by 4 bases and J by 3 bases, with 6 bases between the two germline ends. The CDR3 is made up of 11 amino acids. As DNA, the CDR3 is TGCAGCGTTGGCGGGGAAGAGACCCAGTACTTC. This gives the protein CSVGGEETQYF.